The clone carrying this T cell receptor beta chain has more than one count but fewer than ten. The antigen remains undetermined. The data originate from a study of beta chain features in type 1 diabetes. General observations from the study: Among patients with Type 1 diabetes, TCRB CDR3s were moderately but significantly shorter in every one of the four CD4+ subsets.

CDR1 SGDLS and CDR2 YYNGEE come from the germline V gene. V was cut by 0 bases and J by 2 bases, with 12 bases left in between. The CDR3 extends over 15 amino acids. The isolated RNA, all of it, was reverse transcribed, so expressed TCRB transcripts were what got sequenced. Clones were sequenced by immunoSEQ multiplex PCR, and TCRdb holds only the in-frame ones, with some missing. The table records 300,000 or so clones, about 13% of them present only once. The TCR comes from a man aged 30-40 years with type 1 diabetes. The sample taken for sequencing was naive CD4+ T cells from blood. The chain recombines TRBV9 with TRBJ2-7, with D possibly being TRBD2 (5 bases). The CDR3 here is CASSVASSRAYEQYF. For the CDR3, the DNA is TGTGCCAGCAGCGTAGCTAGCAGCCGCGCCTACGAGCAGTACTTC.